Each of the 5 T cell receptor beta chains below was sequenced from the same sample in a study of blood T cell repertoires in COVID-19. Clones were sequenced by immunoSEQ multiplex PCR, and TCRdb holds only the in-frame ones, with some missing. Among 200,000 to 300,000 clones listed, roughly 89% were seen once. Sequencing was carried out using PBMCs or T cells enriched from blood (not recorded which). These TCRs come from a young woman with acute COVID-19.

DNA of the CDR3: TGCGCCAGCAGCTTGGAAGGCGGGCCTAGCTCCTACAATGAGCAGTTCTTC. Amino acids: CASSLEGGPSSYNEQFF. This sequence joins TRBV5-1 and TRBJ2-1, with D possibly being TRBD2 (5 bases). Trimming removed 0 bases at V and 0 bases at J, with 13 bases between. Looked up from germline, CDR1 is SGHRS and CDR2 is YFSETQ. The CDR3 is 17 residues long.

The chain uses TRBV12-3 or TRBV12-4 and TRBJ1-1; D ambiguous. V was clipped by 2 bases and J by 9 bases, with 10 bases between them. The CDR3 runs to 12 residues. The CDR3 DNA reads TGTGCCAGCAGTTTAAGAGATCTTAAAGCTTTCTTT. It encodes CASSLRDLKAFF.

This sequence joins TRBV2 and TRBJ2-3; the match to TRBD2 covers 9 bases. With 7 bases clipped from V and 2 bases from J, the junction kept 7 bases outside the gene matches. Per the germline V gene, CDR1 is SNHLY and CDR2 is FYNNEI. CDR3 length: 15 residues. DNA of the CDR3: TGTGCCAGCATCAAGGCGGGGGGGACCACAGATACGCAGTATTTT. As protein: CASIKAGGTTDTQYF.

The V gene is TRBV12-3 or TRBV12-4, the J gene TRBJ1-1, with D uncertain. CDR3 length: 13 residues. Trimming removed 7 bases at V and 8 bases at J, with 17 bases between. The CDR3 DNA sequence: TGTGCCAGCATCTCACCCGACACCTCGGAAGCTTTCTTT. The encoded protein is CASISPDTSEAFF.

The chain carries TRBV7-2 and TRBJ2-3; 10 bases fit TRBD2. J gave up 5 bases and V 3 bases, and 8 bases lay outside the gene matches. The CDR3 sequence is 16 residues long. Germline lookup yields CDR1 SGHTA and CDR2 FQGNSA. The CDR3 DNA is TGTGCCAGCAGCTTTACCGGGACTAGCGCTGTAGATACGCAGTATTTT. Residues: CASSFTGTSAVDTQYF.